This TCR beta chain was obtained from a study of cytomegalovirus exposure and HLA in healthy donors. Germline values: CDR1 LGHNA, CDR2 YNFKEQ. This CDR3 spans 15 amino acids. The J segment lost 4 bases and the V segment lost 5 bases, leaving 7 bases of the junction unmatched. Vbeta (60) and Jbeta (13) primers were used in the PCR. The table came from immunoSEQ multiplex PCR; TCRdb's copy has only in-frame clones and leaves some out. The sample records about 100,000 clones, 10% being singletons. The gene calls are TRBV4-2 and TRBJ2-7; 11 nucleotides match TRBD2. Sequenced material: PBMCs. This TCR derives from a man in his forties in good health and CMV-seropositive. In nucleotides, the CDR3 is TGTGCCAGCAGCGAGACACTAGCGGGAGATTACGAGCAGTACTTC. Translating gives CASSETLAGDYEQYF.